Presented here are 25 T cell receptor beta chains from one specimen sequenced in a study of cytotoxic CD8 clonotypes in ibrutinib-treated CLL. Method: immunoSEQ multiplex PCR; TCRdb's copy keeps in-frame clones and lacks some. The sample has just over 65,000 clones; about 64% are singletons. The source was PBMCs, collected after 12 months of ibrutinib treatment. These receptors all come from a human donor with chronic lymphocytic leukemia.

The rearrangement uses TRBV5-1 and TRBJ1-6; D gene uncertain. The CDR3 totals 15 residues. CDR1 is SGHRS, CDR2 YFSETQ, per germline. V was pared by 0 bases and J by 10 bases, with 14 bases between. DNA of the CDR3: TGCGCCAGCAGCTTGGCTGTTACGGCCGGATCACCCCTCCACTTT. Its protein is CASSLAVTAGSPLHF. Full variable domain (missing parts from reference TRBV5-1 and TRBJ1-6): KAGVTQTPRYLIKTRGQQVTLSCSPISGHRSVSWYQQTPGQGLQFLFEYFSETQRNKGNFPGRFSGRQFSNSRSEMNVSTLELGDSALYLCASSLAVTAGSPLHFGNGTRLTVT.

The CDR3: CASSEGLADTGELFF. Here the CDR3 DNA reads TGCGCCAGCAGTGAAGGTCTAGCGGACACCGGGGAGCTGTTTTTT. This sequence joins TRBV10-1 and TRBJ2-2; 7 nucleotides agree with TRBD2. CDR1 is WNHNN, CDR2 SYGVQD, per germline (reference sequence). The length of the CDR3 is 15 residues. Germline trimming cut 3 bases from V and 3 bases from J; bases unmatched to any gene: 4.

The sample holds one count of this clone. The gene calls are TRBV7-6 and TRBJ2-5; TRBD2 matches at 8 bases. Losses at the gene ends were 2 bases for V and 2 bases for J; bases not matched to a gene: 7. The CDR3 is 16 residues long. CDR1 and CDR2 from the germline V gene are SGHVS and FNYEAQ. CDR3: CASSLNPAGVQETQYF. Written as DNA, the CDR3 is TGTGCCAGCAGCTTAAATCCAGCGGGGGTTCAAGAGACCCAGTACTTC.

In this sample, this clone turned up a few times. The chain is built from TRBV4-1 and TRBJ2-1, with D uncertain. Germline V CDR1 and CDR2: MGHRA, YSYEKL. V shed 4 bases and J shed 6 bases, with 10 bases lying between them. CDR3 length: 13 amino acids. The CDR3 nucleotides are TGCGCCAGCAGCCGGAGCCTTATCAATGAGCAGTTCTTC. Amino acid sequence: CASSRSLINEQFF.

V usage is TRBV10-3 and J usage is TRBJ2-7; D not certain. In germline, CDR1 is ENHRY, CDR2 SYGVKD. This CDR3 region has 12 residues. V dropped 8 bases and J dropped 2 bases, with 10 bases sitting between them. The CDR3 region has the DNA TGTGCCATCTACCAGCCCCCCTACGAGCAGTACTTC. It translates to CAIYQPPYEQYF.

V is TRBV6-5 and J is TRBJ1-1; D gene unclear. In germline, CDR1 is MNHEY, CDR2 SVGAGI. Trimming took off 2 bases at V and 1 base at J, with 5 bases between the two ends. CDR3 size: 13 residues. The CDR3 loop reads CASSYEENTEAFF. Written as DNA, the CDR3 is TGTGCCAGCAGTTACGAGGAGAACACTGAAGCTTTCTTT.

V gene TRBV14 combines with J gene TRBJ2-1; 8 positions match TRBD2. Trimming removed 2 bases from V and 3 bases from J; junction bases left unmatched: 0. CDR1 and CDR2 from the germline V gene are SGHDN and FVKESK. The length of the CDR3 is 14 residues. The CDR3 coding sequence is TGTGCCAGCAGCCAAAGCGGGGGCTACAATGAGCAGTTCTTC. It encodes CASSQSGGYNEQFF.

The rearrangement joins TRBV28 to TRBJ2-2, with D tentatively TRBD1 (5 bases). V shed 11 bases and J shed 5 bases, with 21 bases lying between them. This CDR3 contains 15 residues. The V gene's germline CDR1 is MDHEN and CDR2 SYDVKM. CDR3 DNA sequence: TGTGCCGTAACGAAGATGACAGCGATAACCGGGGAGCTGTTTTTT. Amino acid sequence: CAVTKMTAITGELFF.

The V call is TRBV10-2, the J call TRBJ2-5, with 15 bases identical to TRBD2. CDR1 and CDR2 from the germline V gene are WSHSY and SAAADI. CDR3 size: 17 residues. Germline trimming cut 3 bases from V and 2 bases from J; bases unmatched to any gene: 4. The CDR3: CASSELGLAGGQETQYF. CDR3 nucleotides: TGCGCCAGCAGTGAATTGGGACTAGCGGGGGGACAAGAGACCCAGTACTTC.

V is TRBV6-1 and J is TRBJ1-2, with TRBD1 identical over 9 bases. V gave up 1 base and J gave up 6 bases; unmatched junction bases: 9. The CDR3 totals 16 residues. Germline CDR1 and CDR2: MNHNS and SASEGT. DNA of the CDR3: TGTGCCAGCAGTGAAGGGGGGGGACAGGGATTGGATGGCTACACCTTC. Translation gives CASSEGGGQGLDGYTF.

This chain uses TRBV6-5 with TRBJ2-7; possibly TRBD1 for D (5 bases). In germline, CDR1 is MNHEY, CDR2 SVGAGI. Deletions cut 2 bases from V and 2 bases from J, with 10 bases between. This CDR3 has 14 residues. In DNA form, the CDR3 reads TGTGCCAGCAGTTACGCCGGCAGGGCCTACGAGCAGTACTTC. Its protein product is CASSYAGRAYEQYF.

The CDR3 spells CASSLPGTATNEQFF. CDR3 DNA sequence: TGTGCCAGCAGCCTCCCCGGGACAGCAACAAATGAGCAGTTCTTC. The chain links TRBV28 to TRBJ2-1, with 7 bases matching TRBD1. This CDR3 comprises 15 residues. Germline values: CDR1 MDHEN, CDR2 SYDVKM. Unmatched junction bases numbered 12, after V lost 6 bases and J lost 7 bases.

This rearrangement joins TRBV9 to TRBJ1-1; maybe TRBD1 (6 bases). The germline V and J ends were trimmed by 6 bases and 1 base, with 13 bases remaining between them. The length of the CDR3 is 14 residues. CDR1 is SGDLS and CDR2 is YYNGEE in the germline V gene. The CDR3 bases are TGTGCCAGCACCTCGACGGGACAGAACACTGAAGCTTTCTTT. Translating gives CASTSTGQNTEAFF.

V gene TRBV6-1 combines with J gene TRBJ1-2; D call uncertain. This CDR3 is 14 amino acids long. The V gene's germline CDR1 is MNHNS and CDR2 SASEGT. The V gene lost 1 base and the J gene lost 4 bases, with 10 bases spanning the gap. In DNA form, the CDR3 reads TGTGCCAGCAGTGAAGTGCGCAGCTCCTATGGCTACACCTTC. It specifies CASSEVRSSYGYTF.

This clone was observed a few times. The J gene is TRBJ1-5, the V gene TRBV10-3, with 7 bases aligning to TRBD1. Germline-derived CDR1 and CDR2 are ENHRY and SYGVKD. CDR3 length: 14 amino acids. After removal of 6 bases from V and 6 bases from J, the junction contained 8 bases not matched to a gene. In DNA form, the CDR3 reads TGTGCCATCAGCTTCGACAGGGAGCCTCAGCCCCAGCATTTT. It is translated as CAISFDREPQPQHF.

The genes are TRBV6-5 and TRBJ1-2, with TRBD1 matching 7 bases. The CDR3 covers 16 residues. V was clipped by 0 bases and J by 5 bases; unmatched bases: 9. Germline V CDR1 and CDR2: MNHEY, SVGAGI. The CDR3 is CASSYSRQGGGYGYTF. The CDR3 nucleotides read TGTGCCAGCAGTTACTCGAGACAGGGTGGTGGGTATGGCTACACCTTC.

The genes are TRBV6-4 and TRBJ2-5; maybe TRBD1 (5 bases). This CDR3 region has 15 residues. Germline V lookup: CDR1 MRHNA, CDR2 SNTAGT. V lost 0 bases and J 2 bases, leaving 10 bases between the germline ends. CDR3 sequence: CASSDSDTYQETQYF. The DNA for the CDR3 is TGTGCCAGCAGTGACTCGGACACTTATCAAGAGACCCAGTACTTC.

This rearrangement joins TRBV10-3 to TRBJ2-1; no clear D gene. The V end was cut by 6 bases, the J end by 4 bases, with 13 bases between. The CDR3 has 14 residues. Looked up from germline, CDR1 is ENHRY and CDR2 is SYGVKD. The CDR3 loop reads CAIRPVDTYNEQFF. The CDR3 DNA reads TGTGCCATCAGACCGGTTGATACGTACAATGAGCAGTTCTTC.

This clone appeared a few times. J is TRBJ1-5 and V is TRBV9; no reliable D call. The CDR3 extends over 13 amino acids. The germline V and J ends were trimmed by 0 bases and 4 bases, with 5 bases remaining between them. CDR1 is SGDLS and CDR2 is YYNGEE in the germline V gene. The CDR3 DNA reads TGTGCCAGCAGCGTAGCTGGAAATCAGCCCCAGCATTTT. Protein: CASSVAGNQPQHF. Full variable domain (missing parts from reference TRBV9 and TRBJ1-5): DSGVTQTPKHLITATGQRVTLRCSPRSGDLSVYWYQQSLDQGLQFLIQYYNGEERAKGNILERFSAQQFPDLHSELNLSSLELGDSALYFCASSVAGNQPQHFGDGTRLSIL.

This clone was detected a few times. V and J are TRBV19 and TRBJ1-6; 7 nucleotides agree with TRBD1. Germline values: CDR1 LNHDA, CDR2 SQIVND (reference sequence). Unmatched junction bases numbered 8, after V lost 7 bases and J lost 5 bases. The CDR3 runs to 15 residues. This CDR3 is CASMRSGTDNSPLHF. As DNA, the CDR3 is TGTGCCAGTATGAGATCCGGGACAGATAATTCACCCCTCCACTTT.

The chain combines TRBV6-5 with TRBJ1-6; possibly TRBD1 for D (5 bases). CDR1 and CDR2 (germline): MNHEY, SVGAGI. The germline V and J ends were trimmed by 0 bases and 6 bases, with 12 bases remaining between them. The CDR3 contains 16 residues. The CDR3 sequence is CASSYSSPGTNSPLHF. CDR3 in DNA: TGTGCCAGCAGTTACTCCTCACCGGGGACTAATTCACCCCTCCACTTT.

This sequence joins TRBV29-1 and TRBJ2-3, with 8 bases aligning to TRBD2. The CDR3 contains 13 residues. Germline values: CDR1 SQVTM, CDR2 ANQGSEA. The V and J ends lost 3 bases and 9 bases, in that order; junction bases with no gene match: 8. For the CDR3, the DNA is TGCAGCGTTGAGACGGGACTAGTAGACACGCAGTATTTT. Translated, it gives CSVETGLVDTQYF.

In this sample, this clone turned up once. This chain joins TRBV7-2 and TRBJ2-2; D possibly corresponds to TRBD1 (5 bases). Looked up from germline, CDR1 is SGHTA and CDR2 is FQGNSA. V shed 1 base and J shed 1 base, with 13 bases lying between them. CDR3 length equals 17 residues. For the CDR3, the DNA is TGTGCCAGCAGCTTAGGTAGCAGGGTAGGGAACACCGGGGAGCTGTTTTTT. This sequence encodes CASSLGSRVGNTGELFF. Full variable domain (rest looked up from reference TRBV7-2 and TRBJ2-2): GAGVSQSPSNKVTEKGKDVELRCDPISGHTALYWYRQSLGQGLEFLIYFQGNSAPDKSGLPSDRFSAERTGGSVSTLTIQRTQQEDSAVYLCASSLGSRVGNTGELFFGEGSRLTVL.

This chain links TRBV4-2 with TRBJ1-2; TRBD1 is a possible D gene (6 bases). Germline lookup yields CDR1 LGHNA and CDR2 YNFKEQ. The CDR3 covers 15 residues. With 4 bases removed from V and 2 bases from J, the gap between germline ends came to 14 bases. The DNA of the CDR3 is TGTGCCAGCAGCCTGGAGGGGCAGGGGAACTATGGCTACACCTTC. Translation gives CASSLEGQGNYGYTF.

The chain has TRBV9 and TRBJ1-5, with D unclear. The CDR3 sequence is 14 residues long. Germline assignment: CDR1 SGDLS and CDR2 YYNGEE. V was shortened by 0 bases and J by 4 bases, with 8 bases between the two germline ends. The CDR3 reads CASSVGPENQPQHF. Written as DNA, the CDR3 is TGTGCCAGCAGCGTAGGCCCGGAGAATCAGCCCCAGCATTTT.